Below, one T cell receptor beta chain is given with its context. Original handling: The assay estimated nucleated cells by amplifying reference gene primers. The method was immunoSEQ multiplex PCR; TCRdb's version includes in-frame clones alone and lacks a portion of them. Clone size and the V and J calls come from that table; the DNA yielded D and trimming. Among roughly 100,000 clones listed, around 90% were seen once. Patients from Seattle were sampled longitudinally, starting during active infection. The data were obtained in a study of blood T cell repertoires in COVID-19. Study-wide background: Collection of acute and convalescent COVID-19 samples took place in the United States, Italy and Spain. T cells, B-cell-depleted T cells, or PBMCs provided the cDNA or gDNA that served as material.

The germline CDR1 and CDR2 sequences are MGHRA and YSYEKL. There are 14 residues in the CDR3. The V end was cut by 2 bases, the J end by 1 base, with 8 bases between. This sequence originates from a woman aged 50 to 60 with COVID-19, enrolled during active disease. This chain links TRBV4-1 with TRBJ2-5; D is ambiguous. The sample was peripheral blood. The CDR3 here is CASSQQTVQETQYF. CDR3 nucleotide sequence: TGCGCCAGCAGCCAACAAACGGTCCAAGAGACCCAGTACTTC.